These 21 T cell receptor beta chains originate from one sample sequenced in a study of blood T cell repertoires in COVID-19. Generated by immunoSEQ multiplex PCR, the TCRdb table keeps only in-frame clones and is missing some. The table includes 360,000 or so clones, roughly 86% detected once. Sequences were obtained from PBMCs or T cells enriched from blood (not recorded which). Source of these receptors: a woman in her 30s who had recovered from COVID-19.

The chain has TRBV10-3 and TRBJ2-5; D is unresolved. CDR3 length: 14 amino acids. Germline assignment: CDR1 ENHRY and CDR2 SYGVKD. The V and J ends lost 1 base and 5 bases respectively, with 11 bases between them. CDR3 sequence reads: CAISELERSETQYF. CDR3 nucleotide sequence: TGTGCCATCAGTGAGTTAGAGCGTAGTGAGACCCAGTACTTC.

This rearrangement joins TRBV24-1 to TRBJ2-5, with TRBD2 matching 13 bases. Germline V gene data show CDR1 as KGHDR and CDR2 as SFDVKD. Trimming cost V 4 bases and J 14 bases; bases outside gene matches: 6. The CDR3 has 13 amino acids. The CDR3: CATSEGGLAGSYF. The CDR3 DNA follows: TGTGCCACCAGTGAGGGGGGACTAGCGGGGTCCTACTTC.

The V call is TRBV7-3, the J call TRBJ2-1; 13 nucleotides agree with TRBD2. The germline V gene has CDR1 SGHTA and CDR2 FQGTGA. V shed 4 bases, J shed 6 bases, and the junction held 6 bases outside the gene matches. CDR3 length: 16 residues. The CDR3, as DNA: TGTGCCAGCAGCTCCCAACTAGCGGGAGGGCCCAATGAGCAGTTCTTC. Translated: CASSSQLAGGPNEQFF.

The rearrangement joins TRBV18 to TRBJ1-2, with D perhaps matching TRBD1 (6 bases). The CDR3 consists of 13 residues. The V gene lost 2 bases and the J gene lost 4 bases, with 8 bases spanning the gap. Germline V CDR1 and CDR2: KGHSH, LQKENI. In nucleotides, the CDR3 is TGTGCCAGCTCACCAGGACAGTCCTATGGCTACACCTTC. Protein sequence: CASSPGQSYGYTF.

This rearrangement joins TRBV10-3 to TRBJ1-5; 9 nucleotides line up with TRBD1. V lost 4 bases and J lost 5; bases outside the gene matches: 3. CDR3 length equals 14 residues. The V gene's germline CDR1 is ENHRY and CDR2 SYGVKD. The CDR3 nucleotides read TGTGCCATCAGTGGAACAGGGGGCGATCAGCCCCAGCATTTT. Translated, it gives CAISGTGGDQPQHF.

The chain has TRBV6-5 and TRBJ2-7, with TRBD1 identical over 9 bases. The CDR3 runs to 13 residues. With V trimmed by 10 bases and J by 4 bases, 8 bases remained unmatched. Germline V gene data show CDR1 as MNHEY and CDR2 as SVGAGI. The CDR3 coding sequence is TGTGCCACAAGCCGGGACAGGGCTTACGAGCAGTACTTC. This codes for CATSRDRAYEQYF.

The rearrangement joins TRBV27 to TRBJ2-2, with D tentatively TRBD1 (6 bases). The V end lost 5 bases, the J end lost 4 bases, and 14 bases lay between the germline ends. The CDR3 contains 15 residues. Germline V CDR1 and CDR2: MNHEY, SMNVEV (reference sequence). The CDR3 DNA sequence: TGTGCCAGCAGTCCGGGCAGGGGTGCCACCGGGGAGCTGTTTTTT. Residues: CASSPGRGATGELFF.

The chain links TRBV5-6 to TRBJ1-2; no clear D gene. Trimming removed 1 base from V and 7 bases from J, with 11 bases in between. The CDR3 length is 13 residues. CDR1 and CDR2 from the germline V gene are SGHDT and YYEEEE. The CDR3 region is CASSLPGMSGYTF. CDR3 nucleotide sequence: TGTGCCAGCAGCTTGCCAGGAATGTCTGGCTACACCTTC.

V usage is TRBV15 and J usage is TRBJ2-5; TRBD1 might be the D (6 bases). Trimming shortened V by 9 bases and J by 1 base, and 12 bases separated the two germline ends. Germline lookup yields CDR1 LNHNV and CDR2 YYDKDF (reference sequence). CDR3 length equals 13 residues. CDR3 sequence reads: CATHRALQETQYF. In nucleotides, the CDR3 is TGTGCCACTCACAGGGCACTCCAAGAGACCCAGTACTTC.

This clone was detected once. DNA for the CDR3: TGTGCCAGCAGTTCTATTGGACAGCCGCAGATCTATAGCAATCAGCCCCAGCATTTT. Its protein is CASSSIGQPQIYSNQPQHF. The chain carries TRBV7-8 and TRBJ1-5, with D tentatively TRBD1 (6 bases). CDR3 length: 19 residues. The V gene's germline CDR1 is SGHVS and CDR2 FQNEAQ. The germline V and J ends were trimmed by 6 bases and 0 bases, with 24 bases remaining between them.

CDR3 region: CASSDSGTGEAFF. Here the CDR3 DNA reads TGTGCCAGCAGCGACTCCGGGACAGGGGAGGCTTTCTTT. The chain combines TRBV6-5 with TRBJ1-1, with 10 bases aligning to TRBD1. The CDR3 has 13 amino acids. Germline trimming cut 6 bases from V and 11 bases from J; bases unmatched to any gene: 9. CDR1 is MNHEY, CDR2 SVGAGI, per germline.

The rearrangement links TRBV12-3 or TRBV12-4 to TRBJ1-5; the D is unclear. This CDR3 comprises 13 residues. Trimming shortened V by 2 bases and J by 4 bases, and 6 bases separated the two germline ends. CDR3 nucleotides: TGTGCCAGCAGTTTAAGAGAAAATCAGCCCCAGCATTTT. It specifies CASSLRENQPQHF.

The CDR3 loop is CASSQAPSGELFF. CDR3 DNA sequence: TGTGCCAGCAGCCAAGCTCCCTCCGGGGAACTGTTTTTT. The rearrangement uses TRBV3-1 (or the pseudogene TRBV3-2) and TRBJ1-4; D unclear. Trimming stripped 1 base from V and 12 bases from J, with 12 bases between. The CDR3 is 13 residues long. Germline assignment: CDR1 LGHDT and CDR2 YNNKEL (reference sequence).

The rearrangement uses TRBV4-1 and TRBJ1-3; 8 bases map to TRBD1. Germline assignment: CDR1 MGHRA and CDR2 YSYEKL. V gave up 1 base and J gave up 0 bases; unmatched junction bases: 2. The CDR3 runs to 16 residues. The CDR3, as DNA: TGCGCCAGCAGCCAAGGGGACAGGACCTCTGGAAACACCATATATTTT. This encodes CASSQGDRTSGNTIYF.

The CDR3 loop is CASSELGTEYLRGQYF. The CDR3 region has the DNA TGTGCCAGCAGTGAGTTGGGGACAGAATATCTACGAGGGCAGTACTTC. V usage is TRBV6-1 and J usage is TRBJ2-7; 7 nucleotides agree with TRBD1. From germline, CDR1 is MNHNS and CDR2 SASEGT. J lost 9 bases, V lost 3 bases, and 17 bases had no gene match. The length of the CDR3 is 16 residues.

This chain joins TRBV5-4 and TRBJ2-7; 14 bases align to TRBD2. The CDR3 has 17 amino acids. The ends lost 4 bases at V and 3 bases at J; junction bases unmatched: 9. The V gene's germline CDR1 is SGHNT and CDR2 YYREEE (reference sequence). The CDR3 DNA follows: TGTGCCAGCAGCCCGGGACTAGCGGGAGCGTTAGTCTACGAGCAGTACTTC. Protein sequence: CASSPGLAGALVYEQYF.

V gene TRBV19 combines with J gene TRBJ1-4; D is undetermined. Germline CDR1 is LNHDA and CDR2 is SQIVND (reference sequence). The ends were cut back, 3 bases at V and 6 bases at J, with 11 bases in the middle. The CDR3 is made up of 14 amino acids. The CDR3: CASSIRSRDEKLFF. The CDR3 DNA reads TGTGCCAGTAGTATCCGGTCCCGAGATGAAAAACTGTTTTTT.

The V gene is TRBV28, the J gene TRBJ2-1; perhaps TRBD2 as D (5 bases). Germline V gene data show CDR1 as MDHEN and CDR2 as SYDVKM. Trimming took off 6 bases at V and 4 bases at J, with 16 bases between the two ends. CDR3 size: 15 residues. Here the CDR3 reads CASSVGADLYNEQFF. The CDR3 DNA is TGTGCCAGCAGCGTCGGAGCGGACTTATACAATGAGCAGTTCTTC.

This clone has just a few counts. The chain couples TRBV28 to TRBJ1-5, with TRBD1 matching 8 bases. Germline CDR1 and CDR2: MDHEN and SYDVKM. This CDR3 spans 15 amino acids. V was pared by 3 bases and J by 5 bases, with 6 bases of the junction left unmatched. CDR3 nucleotide sequence: TGTGCCAGCAGTTTCCCCGACAGGGGAGATCAGCCCCAGCATTTT. It codes for CASSFPDRGDQPQHF.

V is TRBV13 and J is TRBJ2-1; D may be TRBD1 (6 bases). CDR1 is PRHDT, CDR2 FYEKMQ, per germline (reference sequence). This CDR3 is 16 amino acids long. Trimming pared 6 bases from V and 3 bases from J, leaving 18 bases between. CDR3 in amino acids: CASRQLNRDLYNEQFF. In nucleotides, the CDR3 is TGTGCCAGCAGACAACTCAACAGGGACCTCTACAATGAGCAGTTCTTC.

CDR3 in DNA: TGTGCCAGCAGCTTACAGAACTACGAGCAGTACTTC. It encodes CASSLQNYEQYF. The chain couples TRBV11-1 to TRBJ2-7; D ambiguous. V was shortened by 2 bases and J by 3 bases, with 5 bases between the two germline ends. Looked up from germline, CDR1 is SGHAT and CDR2 is FQDESV (reference sequence). This CDR3 is 12 amino acids long. Combining the CDR3 with reference TRBV11-1 and TRBJ2-7 gives the whole variable domain EAEVAQSPRYKITEKSQAVAFWCDPISGHATLYWYRQILGQGPELLVQFQDESVVDDSQLPKDRFSAERLKGVDSTLKIQPAELGDSAMYLCASSLQNYEQYFGPGTRLTVT.